A single sample is the source of the 28 T cell receptor beta chains below, sequenced in a study of neoadjuvant anti-PD-1 for oral cavity cancer. As for time point: after neoadjuvant nivolumab, at surgical resection. Here immunoSEQ multiplex PCR was the method, and the copy in TCRdb shows in-frame clones only, minus some. Found here are about 42,000 clones, approximately 80% of them singletons; the top ten hold around 4.8%. The sample was PBMCs, taken after nivolumab (anti-PD-1) treatment. These receptor sequences come from a person aged 35-80 years with oral cavity squamous cell carcinoma.

Only a few counts were recorded for this clone. The chain is built from TRBV19 and TRBJ2-7; D remains unclear. CDR3 length: 11 amino acids. The germline V and J ends were trimmed by 6 bases and 3 bases, with 6 bases remaining between them. Looked up from germline, CDR1 is LNHDA and CDR2 is SQIVND (reference sequence). This CDR3 reads CASSSDYEQYF. The CDR3 nucleotides read TGTGCCAGTAGCTCGGACTACGAGCAGTACTTC.

The CDR3 reads CASSGLQGRLNTEAFF. The DNA for the CDR3 is TGTGCCAGCAGCGGGCTACAGGGCCGCTTGAACACTGAAGCTTTCTTT. The rearrangement joins TRBV5-4 to TRBJ1-1, with D possibly matching TRBD1 (6 bases). The CDR3 consists of 16 residues. Trimming removed 4 bases at V and 0 bases at J, with 16 bases between. Germline V gene data show CDR1 as SGHNT and CDR2 as YYREEE (reference sequence).

This clone was detected only once. The chain carries TRBV5-5 and TRBJ1-2; the match to TRBD1 covers 7 bases. Germline V lookup: CDR1 SGHKS, CDR2 YYEKEE (reference sequence). The trim removed 4 bases at V and 4 bases at J, leaving 4 bases unmatched. The CDR3 covers 13 residues. The chain's CDR3 is CASSRGQVYGYTF. CDR3 DNA sequence: TGTGCCAGCAGCCGAGGACAGGTCTATGGCTACACCTTC. The complete variable domain, with remaining parts taken from reference TRBV5-5 and TRBJ1-2, reads DAGVTQSPTHLIKTRGQQVTLRCSPISGHKSVSWYQQVLGQGPQFIFQYYEKEERGRGNFPDRFSARQFPNYSSELNVNALLLGDSALYLCASSRGQVYGYTFGSGTRLTVV.

The chain couples TRBV19 to TRBJ1-5; 10 nucleotides agree with TRBD1. The CDR3 has 12 residues. After removal of 4 bases from V and 11 bases from J, the junction contained 2 bases not matched to a gene. Germline V gene data show CDR1 as LNHDA and CDR2 as SQIVND (reference sequence). The CDR3 DNA reads TGTGCCAGTAGTAGACAGGGGGCTACCCAGCATTTT. Encoded protein: CASSRQGATQHF.

This chain uses TRBV18 with TRBJ2-1; 14 nucleotides line up with TRBD2. Germline V lookup: CDR1 KGHSH, CDR2 LQKENI. CDR3 length: 15 amino acids. The ends lost 6 bases at V and 8 bases at J; junction bases unmatched: 6. CDR3 coding DNA: TGTGCCAGCTCGCTGACTAGCGGGGGGGCCCATGAGCAGTTCTTC. It codes for CASSLTSGGAHEQFF. The full variable domain, its missing parts supplied by reference TRBV18 and TRBJ2-1, is NAGVMQNPRHLVRRRGQEARLRCSPMKGHSHVYWYRQLPEEGLKFMVYLQKENIIDESGMPKERFSAEFPKEGPSILRIQQVVRGDSAAYFCASSLTSGGAHEQFFGPGTRLTVL.

The chain couples TRBV10-3 to TRBJ1-6; D ambiguous. Per the germline V gene, CDR1 is ENHRY and CDR2 is SYGVKD. Trimming removed 4 bases from V and 7 bases from J, with 14 bases in between. This CDR3 is 15 amino acids long. The chain's CDR3 is CAISVLDGGNSPLHF. The CDR3 coding sequence is TGTGCCATCAGTGTCCTCGACGGAGGGAATTCACCCCTCCACTTT.

The rearrangement uses TRBV19 and TRBJ2-7; D is uncertain. The germline gives CDR1 LNHDA, CDR2 SQIVND (reference sequence). Trimming cost V 4 bases and J 3 bases, with 13 bases left between them. The CDR3 has 14 amino acids. The CDR3 loop reads CASSTVGSIYEQYF. The CDR3 DNA reads TGTGCCAGTAGTACCGTTGGTTCCATCTACGAGCAGTACTTC.

This clone appeared a few times. This chain connects TRBV7-9 to TRBJ1-1; TRBD1 matches at 7 bases. V lost 2 bases and J lost 7; bases outside the gene matches: 4. CDR3 size: 13 residues. Germline lookup yields CDR1 SEHNR and CDR2 FQNEAQ (reference sequence). The CDR3: CASSLTTGSEAFF. In DNA form, the CDR3 reads TGTGCCAGCAGCTTAACGACAGGGAGTGAAGCTTTCTTT.

The rearrangement links TRBV4-1 to TRBJ1-5; 12 bases are a match to TRBD1. Per germline, CDR1 MGHRA and CDR2 YSYEKL. After removal of 3 bases from V and 6 bases from J, the junction contained 9 bases not matched to a gene. This CDR3 spans 17 amino acids. CDR3 residues: CASSQPTGQGAVQPQHF. CDR3 nucleotide sequence: TGCGCCAGCAGCCAGCCTACGGGACAGGGGGCAGTTCAGCCCCAGCATTTT.

This chain connects TRBV27 to TRBJ1-6, with a tentative D call TRBD1 (5 bases). There are 14 residues in the CDR3. Trimming took 3 bases from V and 16 from J, leaving 19 bases between them. Germline-derived CDR1 and CDR2 are MNHEY and SMNVEV (reference sequence). The CDR3: CASSFLFRVRGLHF. CDR3 in DNA: TGTGCCAGCAGTTTCCTCTTCAGGGTCCGCGGACTCCACTTT.

The V gene is TRBV5-5, the J gene TRBJ1-2; D unresolved. The CDR3 contains 11 residues. Trimming stripped 1 base from V and 6 bases from J, with 4 bases between. Germline lookup yields CDR1 SGHKS and CDR2 YYEKEE (reference sequence). Here the CDR3 DNA reads TGTGCCAGCAGCTTGCGGGATGGCTACACCTTC. It is translated as CASSLRDGYTF. The full variable domain, rest sourced from reference TRBV5-5 and TRBJ1-2, is DAGVTQSPTHLIKTRGQQVTLRCSPISGHKSVSWYQQVLGQGPQFIFQYYEKEERGRGNFPDRFSARQFPNYSSELNVNALLLGDSALYLCASSLRDGYTFGSGTRLTVV.

The chain joins TRBV18 to TRBJ2-4, with 14 bases aligning to TRBD2. V dropped 0 bases and J dropped 6; count of bases not matched to a gene: 16. This CDR3 contains 21 residues. Germline CDR1 is KGHSH and CDR2 is LQKENI. The CDR3 nucleotides are TGTGCCAGCTCACCACCCAAGGGACTAGCGGGGGCGGCGGGCGGAGGAAACATTCAGTACTTC. Translation: CASSPPKGLAGAAGGGNIQYF.

In its sample, this clone was seen once. The chain has TRBV19 and TRBJ2-3; D remains unclear. Germline V gives CDR1 LNHDA, CDR2 SQIVND (reference sequence). V was cut by 2 bases and J by 5 bases, with 5 bases left in between. CDR3 size: 12 residues. CDR3 region: CASSINQDTQYF. CDR3 DNA sequence: TGTGCCAGTAGTATAAATCAAGATACGCAGTATTTT.

The chain combines TRBV5-6 with TRBJ1-1, with 8 positions matching TRBD1. The CDR3 runs 16 residues. Unmatched junction bases numbered 12, after V lost 2 bases and J lost 6 bases. Germline V lookup: CDR1 SGHDT, CDR2 YYEEEE. CDR3 amino acids: CASSFYARGQSSEAFF. In DNA form, the CDR3 reads TGTGCCAGCAGCTTTTATGCCAGGGGGCAAAGCTCTGAAGCTTTCTTT.

This chain uses TRBV30 with TRBJ1-5; maybe TRBD1 (5 bases). The length of the CDR3 is 13 residues. The germline gives CDR1 GTSNPN, CDR2 SVGIG (reference sequence). V lost 2 bases to trimming and J lost 4 bases, with 9 bases between them. CDR3 sequence: CAWSHGGNQPQHF. The CDR3 DNA reads as TGTGCCTGGAGTCACGGGGGGAATCAGCCCCAGCATTTT.

V usage is TRBV28 and J usage is TRBJ2-5; 10 nucleotides line up with TRBD2. The CDR3 contains 14 residues. The germline CDR1 and CDR2 sequences are MDHEN and SYDVKM. With 7 bases clipped from V and 5 bases from J, the junction kept 7 bases outside the gene matches. The CDR3 DNA reads as TGTGCCAGCATCAGCGGGGGGGCAGATGAGACCCAGTACTTC. Translating gives CASISGGADETQYF.

This clone came up a few times. The rearrangement joins TRBV5-6 to TRBJ2-7; D is undetermined. Trimming pared 4 bases from V and 4 bases from J, leaving 9 bases between. Germline CDR1 SGHDT, CDR2 YYEEEE. The CDR3 is 12 amino acids. This CDR3 is CASSATDYEQYF. CDR3 nucleotide sequence: TGTGCCAGCAGCGCAACAGATTACGAGCAGTACTTC. The variable domain in full, with the rest retrieved from reference TRBV5-6 and TRBJ2-7, is DAGVTQSPTHLIKTRGQQVTLRCSPKSGHDTVSWYQQALGQGPQFIFQYYEEEERQRGNFPDRFSGHQFPNYSSELNVNALLLGDSALYLCASSATDYEQYFGPGTRLTVT.

This clone was seen a single time. The CDR3 spells CASSRPGSEQFF. The CDR3 DNA follows: TGTGCCAGCAGCCGTCCGGGAAGTGAGCAGTTCTTC. The chain couples TRBV7-9 to TRBJ2-1, with a possible D match to TRBD2 (5 bases). Per the germline V gene, CDR1 is SEHNR and CDR2 is FQNEAQ (reference sequence). The CDR3 is 12 residues long. Trimming pared 5 bases from V and 9 bases from J, leaving 11 bases between.

The chain carries TRBV6-7 and TRBJ2-7; a possible D gene is TRBD1 (6 bases). TRBV6-7 carries the ORF label, with uncertain function. V was trimmed by 4 bases and J by 5 bases, leaving 18 bases between them. The CDR3 sequence is 15 residues long. The CDR3: CASSSPGASSNEQYF. DNA for the CDR3: TGTGCCAGCAGTTCCCCAGGGGCTAGTAGCAACGAGCAGTACTTC.

CDR3 nucleotide sequence: TGTGCCAGCAGCTTACTGGGACAGGGGAAAGAGTTTCCGTACTTC. It encodes CASSLLGQGKEFPYF. The chain carries TRBV7-9 and TRBJ2-7, with 10 bases lining up with TRBD1. The CDR3 has 15 residues. Germline V CDR1 and CDR2: SEHNR, FQNEAQ (reference sequence). V trimming: 2 bases; J trimming: 12 bases; junction bases outside the gene matches: 13.

This clone was counted only a few times. The rearrangement uses TRBV28 and TRBJ1-4; D gene ambiguous. The germline V and J ends were trimmed by 2 bases and 2 bases, with 6 bases remaining between them. CDR1 MDHEN and CDR2 SYDVKM come from the germline V gene. The CDR3 has 14 residues. Here the CDR3 reads CASSLDPTNEKLFF. CDR3 nucleotide sequence: TGTGCCAGCAGTTTAGACCCCACTAATGAAAAACTGTTTTTT.

The V gene is TRBV29-1, the J gene TRBJ2-3, with 11 bases fitting TRBD2. Unmatched junction bases numbered 6, after V lost 4 bases and J lost 3 bases. Germline lookup yields CDR1 SQVTM and CDR2 ANQGSEA. This CDR3 has 15 amino acids. The CDR3 sequence: CSVAVAGGRTDTQYF. In DNA, the CDR3 is TGCAGCGTTGCAGTAGCGGGGGGGCGAACAGATACGCAGTATTTT.

The CDR3 nucleotides are TGTGCCAGCAGCTTTGGTCTAGCGGGGAACCCCTACGAGCAGTACTTC. Translation gives CASSFGLAGNPYEQYF. The chain combines TRBV7-2 with TRBJ2-7; 9 positions match TRBD2. V gave up 3 bases and J gave up 2 bases; unmatched junction bases: 8. Germline CDR1 SGHTA, CDR2 FQGNSA. The CDR3 extends over 16 amino acids.

This clone occurred a few times. V is TRBV19 and J is TRBJ1-2, with TRBD1 as a possible D gene (6 bases). V was clipped by 4 bases and J by 6 bases, with 21 bases between them. Germline V CDR1 and CDR2: LNHDA, SQIVND (reference sequence). This CDR3 spans 16 amino acids. The CDR3 DNA sequence: TGTGCCAGTAGTAAGAGGGGCGCAGGGGCGGTGGATGGCTACACCTTC. It translates to CASSKRGAGAVDGYTF.

CDR3 bases: TGTGCCAGCAGCTCGGAGGGGGATGGCTACACCTTC. It translates to CASSSEGDGYTF. The chain carries TRBV11-2 and TRBJ1-2, with D possibly being TRBD1 (6 bases). The ends were cut back, 4 bases at V and 6 bases at J, with 9 bases in the middle. This CDR3 has 12 residues. Germline CDR1 is SGHAT and CDR2 is FQNNGV.

This clone was seen ten or more times. The chain has TRBV9 and TRBJ1-3; 8 bases map to TRBD1. The CDR3 spans 16 residues. Unmatched junction bases numbered 6, after V lost 4 bases and J lost 0 bases. The germline gives CDR1 SGDLS, CDR2 YYNGEE. Written as DNA, the CDR3 is TGTGCCAGCAGCCAGGGACAGGTTTTCTCTGGAAACACCATATATTTT. Encoded protein: CASSQGQVFSGNTIYF.

This sequence joins TRBV4-1 and TRBJ2-7; D unclear. CDR1 and CDR2 from the germline V gene are MGHRA and YSYEKL. The V and J ends lost 0 bases and 8 bases respectively, with 8 bases between them. The CDR3 spans 12 residues. Here the CDR3 reads CASSQEQGKQYF. The CDR3 bases are TGCGCCAGCAGCCAAGAACAAGGGAAGCAGTACTTC.

V usage is TRBV5-1 and J usage is TRBJ1-4; TRBD1 matches 7 bases. This CDR3 comprises 15 residues. Trimming took 3 bases from V and 3 from J; bases not matched to a gene: 5. CDR1 SGHRS and CDR2 YFSETQ come from the germline V gene. This CDR3 is CASSSSGTANEKLFF. Written as DNA, the CDR3 is TGCGCCAGCAGCTCCTCCGGGACAGCTAATGAAAAACTGTTTTTT.